This T cell receptor beta chain was sequenced during a study of cytomegalovirus exposure and HLA in healthy donors. The study's findings and limits: For cytomegalovirus status, the classifier reportedly gave diagnoses with high specificity and sensitivity.

PCR employed 60 Vbeta and 13 Jbeta primers. Profiled with immunoSEQ multiplex PCR; TCRdb holds only in-frame clones, not every one. The repertoire has approximately 120,000 clones, 81% of them found once; the top ten carry about 2%. In its sample, this clone was seen a few times. The target antigen is unknown. The V and J ends lost 4 bases and 8 bases respectively, with 14 bases between them. The length of the CDR3 is 12 residues. Germline lookup yields CDR1 GTSNPN and CDR2 SVGIG (reference sequence). The receptor was derived from a woman younger than 45 in good health and CMV-seronegative. The chain joins TRBV30 to TRBJ1-2, with unresolved D. Material for sequencing was PBMCs. CDR3 protein: CAWTPGLRGYTF. The CDR3 region has the DNA TGTGCCTGGACTCCGGGGTTGAGGGGCTACACCTTC.